Below, 23 T cell receptor beta chains from the same sample are listed, as sequenced in a study of CD8 T cells in ankylosing spondylitis. TCRdb re-called the 5' RACE reads through MiXCR, storing one row per CDR3 protein. This sample carries some 220,000 distinct CDR3 sequences, approximately 8% of them seen once, and the ten largest clones take around 5.1%. The sequenced material came from blood, either unsorted or a sorted T cell fraction (not recorded which). The receptors stem from a female donor with ankylosing spondylitis or in good health (not recorded which).

The CDR3 protein is CASSPRGTREQFF. CDR3 bases: TGTGCCAGCAGTCCCCGGGGAACGAGGGAGCAGTTCTTC. The chain is built from TRBV6-2 or TRBV6-3 and TRBJ2-1; TRBD2 might be the D (5 bases). With 5 bases removed from V and 10 bases from J, the gap between germline ends came to 15 bases. The CDR3 covers 13 residues. The V gene's germline CDR1 is MNHEY and CDR2 SVGEGT.

At least ten counts were recorded for this clonotype. The rearrangement joins TRBV5-1 to TRBJ2-3; TRBD1 matches 9 bases. In germline, CDR1 is SGHRS, CDR2 YFSETQ. CDR3 length equals 16 residues. J gave up 8 bases and V 5 bases, and 15 bases lay outside the gene matches. The CDR3 sequence is CASRPPLGTGSSTQYF. DNA of the CDR3: TGCGCCAGCAGACCGCCCTTGGGGACAGGGTCAAGTACGCAGTATTTT.

Ten or more counts support this clonotype. The gene calls are TRBV7-6 and TRBJ2-2; D gene unclear. CDR1 and CDR2 (germline): SGHVS, FNYEAQ. V was shortened by 5 bases and J by 5 bases, with 9 bases between the two germline ends. The CDR3 covers 13 residues. CDR3 amino acids: CASSPPRTGELFF. The CDR3 nucleotides are TGTGCCAGCAGCCCTCCAAGAACCGGGGAGCTGTTTTTT.

As regards this clonotype: One base away lies a much larger clone, so this may be a sequencing read error. This sequence joins TRBV7-2 and TRBJ2-3, with D possibly TRBD1 on 5 matching bases. The CDR3 sequence is 12 residues long. Germline loops: CDR1 SGHTA, CDR2 FQGNSA. The CDR3 spells CASSLLTGTQYF. For the CDR3, the DNA is TGTGCCAGCAGCTTACTCACAGGTACGCAGTATTTT.

This clonotype showed up many times. CDR3 DNA sequence: TGTGCCAGCGGGGCGGGAGTAGAGCAGTACTTC. Its translation: CASGAGVEQYF. This chain connects TRBV6-2 or TRBV6-3 to TRBJ2-7, with 7 bases lining up with TRBD2. J lost 7 bases, V lost 8 bases, and 5 bases had no gene match. The CDR3 sequence is 11 residues long. Germline V gene sequence: CDR1 MNHEY, CDR2 SVGEGT.

This clonotype was detected many times. The chain joins TRBV2 to TRBJ2-7, with unresolved D. V was trimmed by 7 bases and J by 4 bases, leaving 14 bases between them. CDR1 and CDR2 (germline): SNHLY, FYNNEI. CDR3 length equals 13 residues. CDR3 DNA: TGTGCCAGCACAATCGGGTCACTTTACGAGCAGTACTTC. It translates to CASTIGSLYEQYF.

This clonotype was recorded at least ten times. The rearrangement links TRBV7-6 to TRBJ2-1; D remains unclear. Per the germline V gene, CDR1 is SGHVS and CDR2 is FNYEAQ. There are 14 residues in the CDR3. Trimming took 4 bases from V and 0 from J, leaving 7 bases between them. CDR3 amino acids: CASSSFSSYNEQFF. DNA for the CDR3: TGTGCCAGCAGCTCATTTAGCTCCTACAATGAGCAGTTCTTC.

Concerning this clonotype: Being one base from a much bigger clone, this may be a read error. The chain joins TRBV12-3 or TRBV12-4 to TRBJ1-5; TRBD1 aligns across 8 bases. This CDR3 spans 16 amino acids. The DNA of the CDR3 is TGTGTCAGCAGCTCCGGACAGGGCTGGGAAAATCAGCCCCAGCATTTT. Translation: CVSSSGQGWENQPQHF.

In this sample, this clonotype turned up many times. The chain has TRBV28 and TRBJ1-5; D ambiguous. Germline V lookup: CDR1 MDHEN, CDR2 SYDVKM. There are 15 residues in the CDR3. V lost 6 bases, J lost 2 bases, and 14 bases lay in between. CDR3 DNA: TGTGCCAGCAGGCCGGCCTTGGGAGGCAATCAGCCCCAGCATTTT. This gives the protein CASRPALGGNQPQHF.

Ten or more counts support this clonotype. The chain combines TRBV5-1 with TRBJ2-1, with D maybe TRBD2 (6 bases). Germline CDR1 reads SGHRS; CDR2 reads YFSETQ. Trimming cost V 0 bases and J 7 bases, with 17 bases left between them. This CDR3 spans 16 amino acids. Here the CDR3 reads CASSLEVGGGSNEQFF. CDR3 DNA: TGCGCCAGCAGCTTGGAAGTCGGGGGAGGTAGTAATGAGCAGTTCTTC.

The chain has TRBV7-9 and TRBJ1-5; no definite D call. Trimming shortened V by 2 bases and J by 5 bases, and 7 bases separated the two germline ends. The germline V gene encodes CDR1 SEHNR and CDR2 FQNEAQ (reference sequence). This CDR3 comprises 13 residues. CDR3 nucleotides: TGTGCCAGCAGCTTACCCGGTGATCAGCCCCAGCATTTT. Its translation is CASSLPGDQPQHF.

This clonotype was picked up many times. This chain links TRBV7-2 with TRBJ1-1; 9 bases are shared with TRBD1. CDR1 SGHTA and CDR2 FQGNSA come from the germline V gene. V lost 4 bases and J lost 1; bases outside the gene matches: 7. This CDR3 contains 16 residues. For the CDR3, the DNA is TGTGCCAGCAGCTCCAGACAGGGGGATGGGAACACTGAAGCTTTCTTT. It codes for CASSSRQGDGNTEAFF. Drawing the rest from reference TRBV7-2 and TRBJ1-1, the complete variable domain is GAGVSQSPSNKVTEKGKDVELRCDPISGHTALYWYRQSLGQGLEFLIYFQGNSAPDKSGLPSDRFSAERTGGSVSTLTIQRTQQEDSAVYLCASSSRQGDGNTEAFFGQGTRLTVV.

This clonotype was seen many times. This chain joins TRBV5-1 and TRBJ1-4; no clear D gene. The CDR3 is 18 amino acids. Trimming removed 4 bases at V and 1 base at J, with 20 bases between. Germline V gives CDR1 SGHRS, CDR2 YFSETQ. The CDR3 here is CASSPLPPGSRTNEKLFF. In DNA form, the CDR3 reads TGCGCCAGCAGCCCTCTCCCCCCGGGGTCGAGAACTAATGAAAAACTGTTTTTT.

Many counts were recorded for this clonotype. This CDR3 is CASSIQGQPQHF. CDR3 coding DNA: TGTGCCAGTAGTATCCAGGGTCAGCCCCAGCATTTT. V gene TRBV19 combines with J gene TRBJ1-5; possibly TRBD1 for D (5 bases). Trimming shortened V by 3 bases and J by 6 bases, and 6 bases separated the two germline ends. Germline CDR1 reads LNHDA; CDR2 reads SQIVND (reference sequence). The CDR3 loop spans 12 amino acids.

This chain connects TRBV7-2 to TRBJ2-1; D tentatively fits TRBD1 or TRBD2 (5 bases each). This CDR3 comprises 14 residues. V was shortened by 5 bases and J by 5 bases, with 13 bases between the two germline ends. CDR1 is SGHTA and CDR2 is FQGNSA in the germline V gene. The CDR3 DNA sequence: TGTGCCAGCAGCGTCCCGAGGGGAGACAATGAGCAGTTCTTC. Translating it yields CASSVPRGDNEQFF. Full variable domain (outside the CDR3, taken from reference TRBV7-2 and TRBJ2-1): GAGVSQSPSNKVTEKGKDVELRCDPISGHTALYWYRQSLGQGLEFLIYFQGNSAPDKSGLPSDRFSAERTGGSVSTLTIQRTQQEDSAVYLCASSVPRGDNEQFFGPGTRLTVL.

This clonotype has at least ten counts. V is TRBV7-2 and J is TRBJ2-2; TRBD2 aligns across 8 bases. J gave up 4 bases and V 5 bases, and 9 bases lay outside the gene matches. The CDR3 loop spans 16 amino acids. Looked up from germline, CDR1 is SGHTA and CDR2 is FQGNSA. This CDR3 reads CASSLRAGAGTGELFF. Written as DNA, the CDR3 is TGTGCCAGCAGCCTCCGAGCGGGAGCGGGCACCGGGGAGCTGTTTTTT.

The chain is built from TRBV7-8 and TRBJ2-5, with TRBD2 as a possible D gene (8 bases). V shed 8 bases and J shed 1 base, with 20 bases lying between them. CDR1 and CDR2 (germline): SGHVS, FQNEAQ. The CDR3 length is 16 residues. CDR3: CASRSTGGTVQETQYF. For the CDR3, the DNA is TGTGCCAGCCGCTCGACGGGGGGGACAGTCCAAGAGACCCAGTACTTC.

This clonotype came up many times. The V gene is TRBV7-9, the J gene TRBJ2-3, with 7 bases fitting TRBD2. Germline CDR1 and CDR2: SEHNR and FQNEAQ (reference sequence). The CDR3 spans 12 residues. Losses at the gene ends were 4 bases for V and 5 bases for J; bases not matched to a gene: 0. CDR3 sequence (DNA): TGTGCCAGCAGCTCGGGGGGAGATACGCAGTATTTT. Amino acid sequence: CASSSGGDTQYF. Drawing the rest from reference TRBV7-9 and TRBJ2-3, the complete variable domain is DTGVSQNPRHKITKRGQNVTFRCDPISEHNRLYWYRQTLGQGPEFLTYFQNEAQLEKSRLLSDRFSAERPKGSFSTLEIQRTEQGDSAMYLCASSSGGDTQYFGPGTRLTVL.

This clonotype appeared many times. The V and J genes are TRBV20-1 and TRBJ2-7; 14 bases are a match to TRBD2. J gave up 3 bases and V 2 bases, and 3 bases lay outside the gene matches. Germline V gene sequence: CDR1 DFQATT, CDR2 SNEGSKA (reference sequence). The CDR3 sequence is 15 residues long. The CDR3 DNA reads TGCAGTGCTAGACCGGGACTAGCGGGAGACTACGAGCAGTACTTC. It codes for CSARPGLAGDYEQYF.

A remark on this clonotype: A much larger clone lies one base from this, so it may be a read error. The chain recombines TRBV30 with TRBJ2-7; a possible D gene is TRBD2 (7 bases). CDR1 GTSNPN and CDR2 SVGIG come from the germline V gene (reference sequence). V was pared by 6 bases and J by 0 bases, with 12 bases between. The CDR3 loop spans 13 amino acids. CDR3 region: CACQGGASYEQYF. CDR3 nucleotides: TGTGCCTGTCAAGGGGGGGCCTCCTACGAGCAGTACTTC.

This clonotype was counted at least ten times. The V call is TRBV20-1, the J call TRBJ1-2; the D is unclear. This CDR3 contains 12 residues. The V end was cut by 6 bases, the J end by 5 bases, with 13 bases between. Germline V CDR1 and CDR2: DFQATT, SNEGSKA (reference sequence). DNA for the CDR3: TGCAGTGCAAAGGTGGCAGCTTATGGCTACACCTTC. It specifies CSAKVAAYGYTF.

This clonotype was recorded at least ten times. This chain uses TRBV20-1 with TRBJ2-7; weak D call: TRBD1 (5 bases). The CDR3 has 12 amino acids. V dropped 1 base and J dropped 5 bases, with 9 bases sitting between them. Germline CDR1 and CDR2: DFQATT and SNEGSKA (reference sequence). CDR3 region: CSARGRVNEQYF. CDR3 coding DNA: TGCAGTGCTAGAGGCAGGGTCAACGAGCAGTACTTC.

For this clonotype: A much larger clone sits a single nucleotide away, making a read error possible. V usage is TRBV5-6 and J usage is TRBJ2-7; D is undetermined. Germline assignment: CDR1 SGHDT and CDR2 YYEEEE. The V and J ends lost 5 bases and 5 bases respectively, with 14 bases between them. This CDR3 has 13 residues. CDR3 DNA sequence: TGTGCCAGCAGTTCGGACCCGACCCACGAGCAGTACTTC. As protein: CASSSDPTHEQYF.